This T cell receptor beta chain stems from a study of blood T cell repertoires in COVID-19. Study background: Samples representing acute and convalescent COVID-19 were sourced from the United States, Italy and Spain. Sources were T cells, B-cell-depleted T cells, or PBMCs; the material itself was cDNA or gDNA.

CDR1 is LGHDT, CDR2 YNNKEL, per germline (reference sequence). The V gene lost 4 bases and the J gene lost 2 bases, with 18 bases spanning the gap. This CDR3 is built from 17 residues. Original processing methods: For nucleated cells, counts were estimated from reference gene primer amplification. Clones were sequenced by immunoSEQ multiplex PCR, and TCRdb holds only the in-frame ones, with some missing. The D gene and trimming were derived from the DNA, and the V and J assignments and clone size from that table. The repertoire holds over 85,000 clones, with 70% to 85% as singletons. The sequence was collected from a human donor in a cohort sampled during active COVID-19. Sequenced: peripheral blood. The chain joins TRBV3-1 (or the pseudogene TRBV3-2) to TRBJ1-3; the D gene is possibly TRBD1 (6 bases). CDR3 sequence: CASSPARGGSAGNTIYF. The CDR3 DNA sequence: TGTGCCAGCAGCCCCGCGCGGGGGGGCAGCGCTGGAAACACCATATATTTT.